Presented here are 2 T cell receptor beta chains from one specimen sequenced in a study of CD8 T cells in ankylosing spondylitis. TCRdb re-called the 5' RACE reads through MiXCR, storing one row per CDR3 protein. The table has some 92,000 distinct CDR3 sequences, under 30% seen once. Input material: blood, either unsorted or a sorted T cell fraction (not recorded which). These receptors came from a male donor with ankylosing spondylitis or in good health (not recorded which).

A few counts support this clonotype. The rearrangement links TRBV5-1 to TRBJ1-2; D gene unclear. Germline V CDR1 and CDR2: SGHRS, YFSETQ. The ends were cut back, 0 bases at V and 4 bases at J, with 16 bases in the middle. This CDR3 region has 16 residues. CDR3 residues: CASSLDPNLVRYGYTF. CDR3 DNA sequence: TGCGCCAGCAGCTTGGATCCCAACTTAGTACGCTATGGCTACACCTTC.

The V gene is TRBV12-3 or TRBV12-4, the J gene TRBJ1-1; D call uncertain. V shed 0 bases and J shed 2 bases, with 7 bases lying between them. The length of the CDR3 is 14 residues. CDR3 nucleotides: TGTGCCAGCAGTTTAGCCCGGGTCAACACTGAAGCTTTCTTT. Its translation: CASSLARVNTEAFF.